This T cell receptor beta chain comes out of a study of CD8 T cells in Susac syndrome. Looking at the study overall: Patients with Susac syndrome had blood drawn and were at that point therapy-naive, on corticosteroids, or on intravenous immunoglobulin alone.

With 2 bases removed from V and 5 bases from J, the gap between germline ends came to 13 bases. The CDR3 consists of 14 residues. The germline CDR1 and CDR2 sequences are GTSNPN and SVGIG (reference sequence). Random hexamers served to reverse transcribe roughly 0.5 to 1 ug RNA. The authors amplified TCR beta CDR3 across 54 Vbeta and 13 Jbeta using immunoSEQ multiplex PCR. TCRdb re-analysed the immunoSEQ multiplex PCR reads in MiXCR, keeping a single row per CDR3 protein. In the table there are more than 85,000 distinct CDR3 sequences, 85% to 95% of which are singletons. Susac syndrome patients met recently defined diagnostic criteria for definite or probable disease.

Specimen: CD4+ T cells from PBMCs. This TCR came from a human donor with Susac syndrome. The chain has TRBV30 and TRBJ1-5; tentative D call: TRBD1 (5 bases). CDR3 nucleotides: TGTGCCTGGAGTCCCGGGTGGGGGGATCAGCCCCAGCATTTT. Residues: CAWSPGWGDQPQHF.